This T cell receptor beta chain derives from a study of blood T cell repertoires in COVID-19. The wider study: The United States, Italy and Spain provided the acute and convalescent COVID-19 samples.

Trimming shortened V by 1 base and J by 3 bases, and 10 bases separated the two germline ends. Per the germline V gene, CDR1 is SEHNR and CDR2 is FQNEAQ (reference sequence). The CDR3 runs to 14 residues. This table comes from immunoSEQ multiplex PCR, and its TCRdb copy is limited to in-frame clones, with some not included. This sample carries roughly 54,000 clones, 80% to 85% of them seen once, and the ten largest clones take 2% to 3%. What was sequenced was peripheral blood. The chain carries TRBV7-9 and TRBJ2-7; D might be TRBD1 (6 bases). This receptor was obtained from a man aged 45-65 years with acute or convalescent COVID-19. The DNA of the CDR3 is TGTGCCAGCAGCTTAGGGACAGCTTTCTACGAGCAGTACTTC. It encodes CASSLGTAFYEQYF.